This T cell receptor (beta chain) was obtained from a study of T cells after yellow fever vaccination. MiXCR, applied by TCRdb to the 5' RACE reads, yields one record per CDR3 protein. The table records fewer than 400,000 distinct CDR3 sequences, around 6.4% of them present only once. Trimming removed 6 bases from V and 3 bases from J; junction bases left unmatched: 10. The CDR3 length is 16 residues. CDR1 and CDR2 (germline): SGHAT, FQNNGV. V gene TRBV11-2 combines with J gene TRBJ1-1, with 10 bases aligning to TRBD1. The clonotype was recovered from a young man who received the YFV17D yellow fever vaccine. The sample in question was PBMCs, obtained 5 days after the yellow fever booster vaccination. For the CDR3, the DNA is TGTGCCAGCAGGCGTGAAGCGGGACAGGGGTACACTGAAGCTTTCTTT. Translated, it gives CASRREAGQGYTEAFF.